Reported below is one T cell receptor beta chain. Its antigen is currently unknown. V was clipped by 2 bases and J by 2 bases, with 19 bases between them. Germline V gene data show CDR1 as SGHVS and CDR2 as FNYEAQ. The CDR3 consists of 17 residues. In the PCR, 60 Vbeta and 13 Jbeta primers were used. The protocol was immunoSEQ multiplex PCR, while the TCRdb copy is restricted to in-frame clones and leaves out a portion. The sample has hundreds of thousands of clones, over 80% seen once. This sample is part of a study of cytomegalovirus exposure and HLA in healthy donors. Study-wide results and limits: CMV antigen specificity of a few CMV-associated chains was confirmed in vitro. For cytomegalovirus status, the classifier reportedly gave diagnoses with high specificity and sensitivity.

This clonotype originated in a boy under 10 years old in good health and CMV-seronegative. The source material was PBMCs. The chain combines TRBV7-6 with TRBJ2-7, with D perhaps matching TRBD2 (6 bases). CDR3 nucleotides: TGTGCCAGCAGCTTACCGGAGGGTTCCGGATTGACCTACGAGCAGTACTTC. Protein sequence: CASSLPEGSGLTYEQYF.